This T cell receptor beta chain comes out of a study of blood T cell repertoires in COVID-19. Study in general: Sources were T cells, B-cell-depleted T cells, or PBMCs; the material itself was cDNA or gDNA.

Patients of the Seattle cohort, enrolled during active infection, were followed longitudinally. From germline, CDR1 is MNHEY and CDR2 SVGAGI. V gave up 5 bases and J gave up 8 bases; unmatched junction bases: 6. This CDR3 region has 13 residues. How the authors handled the data: Reference gene primer amplification gave estimated nucleated cell counts. TCRdb's copy holds only in-frame clones and misses some; the assay was immunoSEQ multiplex PCR. V, J and clone size reflect that table, while D and trimming were determined from the DNA. The top ten clones hold roughly a tenth of a sample with 200,000 to 250,000 clones, around 83% of them seen once.

The sequence was collected from a woman between 45 and 60 years old with COVID-19, enrolled during active disease. This chain joins TRBV6-5 and TRBJ1-3; 7 nucleotides agree with TRBD1. Sequenced sample: peripheral blood. This CDR3 reads CASSLRTGDTIYF. CDR3 nucleotides: TGTGCCAGCAGTCTGAGGACAGGAGACACCATATATTTT.